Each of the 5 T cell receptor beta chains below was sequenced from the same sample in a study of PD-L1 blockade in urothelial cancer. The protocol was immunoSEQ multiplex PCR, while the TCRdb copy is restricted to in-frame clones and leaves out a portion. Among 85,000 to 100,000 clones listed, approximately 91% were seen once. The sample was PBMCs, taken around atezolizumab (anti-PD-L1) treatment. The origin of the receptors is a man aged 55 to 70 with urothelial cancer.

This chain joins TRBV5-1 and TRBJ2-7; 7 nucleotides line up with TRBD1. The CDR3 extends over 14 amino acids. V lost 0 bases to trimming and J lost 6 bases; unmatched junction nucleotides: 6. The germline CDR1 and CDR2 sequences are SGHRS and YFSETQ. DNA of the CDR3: TGCGCCAGCAGCTTGGGCGAAACAGGGGTCGAGCAGTACTTC. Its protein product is CASSLGETGVEQYF.

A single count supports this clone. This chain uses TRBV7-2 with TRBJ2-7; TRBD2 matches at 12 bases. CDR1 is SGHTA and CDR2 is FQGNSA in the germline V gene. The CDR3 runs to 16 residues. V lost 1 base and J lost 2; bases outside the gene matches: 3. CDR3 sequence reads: CASSLGLAGVTYEQYF. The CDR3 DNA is TGTGCCAGCAGCTTAGGACTAGCGGGAGTGACCTACGAGCAGTACTTC.

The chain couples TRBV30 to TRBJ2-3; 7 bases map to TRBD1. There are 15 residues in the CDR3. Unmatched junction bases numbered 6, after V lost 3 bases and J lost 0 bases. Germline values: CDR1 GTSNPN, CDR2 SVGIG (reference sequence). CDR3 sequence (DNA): TGTGCCTGGAGGACAGGGACATGGAGCACAGATACGCAGTATTTT. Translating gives CAWRTGTWSTDTQYF. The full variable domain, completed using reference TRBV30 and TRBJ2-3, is SQTIHQWPATLVQPVGSPLSLECTVEGTSNPNLYWYRQAAGRGLQLLFYSVGIGQISSEVPQNLSASRPQDRQFILSSKKLLLSDSGFYLCAWRTGTWSTDTQYFGPGTRLTVL.

The CDR3 region has the DNA TGTGCCTGGAGTGTAGTTGATTTCTTATCGAGAGGAAACACCATATATTTT. Its protein product is CAWSVVDFLSRGNTIYF. The chain links TRBV30 to TRBJ1-3, with no clear D. This CDR3 region has 17 residues. V shed 0 bases and J shed 4 bases, with 19 bases lying between them. CDR1 GTSNPN and CDR2 SVGIG come from the germline V gene (reference sequence).

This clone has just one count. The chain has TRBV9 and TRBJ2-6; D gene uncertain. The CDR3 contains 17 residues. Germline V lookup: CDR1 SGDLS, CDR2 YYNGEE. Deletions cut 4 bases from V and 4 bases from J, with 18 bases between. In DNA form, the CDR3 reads TGTGCCAGCAGCCTATCCCTTCTGGCGGAAGGGGCCAACGTCCTGACTTTC. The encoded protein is CASSLSLLAEGANVLTF.